A selection of T cell receptor beta chains follows, all from one sample in a study of PD-L1 blockade in urothelial cancer. Measured with immunoSEQ multiplex PCR; TCRdb has only the in-frame clones, and not every one. This repertoire shows about 51,000 clones, approximately 84% found once; its top ten account for 16%. The source material was PBMCs, sampled around atezolizumab (anti-PD-L1) treatment. The receptors derive from a man in his fifties or sixties with urothelial cancer. The CDR3 runs from the conserved cysteine through the conserved F or W. The D gene is left open where the match is weak. Size values are once, few and many counts, or a class for expanded clones, and some rows have none.

v_gene	j_gene	abundance	d_gene	len	CDR3nt	CDR3aa
TRBV11-2	TRBJ1-3	.	TRBD1	14	TGTGCCAGCAGCTTCAACAGGGGTGGAAACACCATATATTTT	CASSFNRGGNTIYF
TRBV5-1	TRBJ2-7	.	TRBD1	15	TGCGCCAGCAGCTTGGGACACGGGGGACAGGGCGAGCAGTACTTC	CASSLGHGGQGEQYF
TRBV2	TRBJ1-3	few	.	15	TGTGCCAGCAGGAGTTCAGGCCTCTTTGGAAACACCATATATTTT	CASRSSGLFGNTIYF
TRBV7-9	TRBJ1-1	.	.	15	.	CASSLVTFGGTEAFF
TRBV15	TRBJ2-1	.	.	14	TGTGCCACCAGCAGAGACCACGCGGGGAATGAGCAGTTCTTC	CATSRDHAGNEQFF
TRBV6-5	TRBJ2-7	.	TRBD1	15	TGTGCCAGCATGAAAGGGGACAGGGCTTCCTACGAGCAGTACTTC	CASMKGDRASYEQYF
TRBV28	TRBJ2-7	.	TRBD2	15	TGTGCCAGCAGTTTCCCCGGGACTAGCTCCTACGAGCAGTACTTC	CASSFPGTSSYEQYF
TRBV4-2	TRBJ2-5	.	TRBD2	16	TGTGCCAGCAGCCAAGAAGCTAGCGGGAGTGTCGCGACCCAGTACTTC	CASSQEASGSVATQYF
TRBV5-5	TRBJ1-1	.	TRBD1	15	TGTGCCAGCAGCTGGGGGGACAGGGCGAAAACTGAAGCTTTCTTT	CASSWGDRAKTEAFF
TRBV30	TRBJ1-5	.	.	12	TGTGCCTCCGACAGGACCAATCAGCCCCAGCATTTT	CASDRTNQPQHF
TRBV5-1	TRBJ2-7	once	.	13	TGCGCCAGCAGCTTGGGTGCAGGGCCCGAGCAGTACTTC	CASSLGAGPEQYF
TRBV6-4	TRBJ2-5	few	TRBD2	17	TGTGCCAGCAGTGACTCGAATCGGGGGGACTTTCAAGAGACCCAGTACTTC	CASSDSNRGDFQETQYF
TRBV25-1	TRBJ2-3	.	.	15	TGTGCCAGCAGTGAATACGGACAGATCACAGATACGCAGTATTTT	CASSEYGQITDTQYF
TRBV2	TRBJ2-3	few	.	15	TGTGCCAGTCTCCCTAATACAGGGTTCACAGATACGCAGTATTTT	CASLPNTGFTDTQYF
TRBV9	TRBJ2-1	.	TRBD2	17	TGTGCCAGCAGCGTAGAAGTCGGGGGGGCCCGGGACAATGAGCAGTTCTTC	CASSVEVGGARDNEQFF
TRBV7-3	TRBJ2-3	once	TRBD2	13	TGTGCCAGCAACCAAGGGAGCGGGGGTACGCAGTATTTT	CASNQGSGGTQYF
TRBV5-6	TRBJ2-5	.	TRBD1	14	TGTGCCAGCAGTAACAGGGGGCCTGTAGAGACCCAGTACTTC	CASSNRGPVETQYF
TRBV10-3	TRBJ2-5	.	.	14	TGTGCCATCAAGGCAGGGCGGGATGGAGAGACCCAGTACTTC	CAIKAGRDGETQYF
TRBV10-1	TRBJ2-3	.	.	11	TGCGCCAGCAGCCACAGAGAGACGCAGTATTTT	CASSHRETQYF
TRBV7-8	TRBJ2-2	.	TRBD1	18	TGTGCCAGCAGCAAAAACAGGGGAAGGGTTCGAAACACCGGGGAGCTGTTTTTT	CASSKNRGRVRNTGELFF
TRBV4-3	TRBJ1-2	.	.	18	TGCGCCAGCAGCCAAGAGGTTCTAGCGGACAGACTGAGGGGCGGCTACACCTTC	CASSQEVLADRLRGGYTF
TRBV6-6	TRBJ2-5	.	.	16	TGTGCCAGCAGTGCCCGGGACTCAATTCTGGGCGAGACCCAGTACTTC	CASSARDSILGETQYF
TRBV4-1	TRBJ2-1	many	TRBD2	18	TGCGCCAGCAGCCAAGATCCCCTTCCTAGCGGGGGGGGGTATGAGCAGTTCTTC	CASSQDPLPSGGGYEQFF
TRBV29-1	TRBJ2-3	.	TRBD2	14	TGCAGCGTGGCCGGGACTAGGGACACAGATACGCAGTATTTT	CSVAGTRDTDTQYF
TRBV4-3	TRBJ2-1	.	TRBD2	16	TGCGCCAGCAGCCAAGATCCGGCTAGCGGGAGAGTTCGGCAGTTCTTC	CASSQDPASGRVRQFF
TRBV28	TRBJ1-1	.	TRBD1	14	TGTGCCAGCAGAAGACAGGGAGTTGGCACTGAAGCTTTCTTT	CASRRQGVGTEAFF
TRBV15	TRBJ2-7	.	TRBD1	16	TGTGCCACCAGCAGAGACTGGACGAGACAGGGCGACGAGCAGTACTTC	CATSRDWTRQGDEQYF
TRBV7-2	TRBJ1-6	.	.	15	TGTGCCAGCAGCTTAGGGGGGGTCAGGGATTCACCCCTCCACTTT	CASSLGGVRDSPLHF
TRBV7-9	TRBJ1-2	.	.	13	TGTGCCAGCAGCACGGGACACCTCTATGGCTACACCTTC	CASSTGHLYGYTF
TRBV25-1	TRBJ1-2	.	.	13	TGTGCCAGCAGTGGGGCGGGGAACTATGGCTACACCTTC	CASSGAGNYGYTF
TRBV7-9	TRBJ2-1	.	TRBD1	16	TGTGCCAGCAGCTTATTTAGGCAGGGGGATAGCAATGAGCAGTTCTTC	CASSLFRQGDSNEQFF
TRBV5-1	TRBJ2-3	.	TRBD2	14	TGCGCCAGCAGTACTAGCGGTCACACAGATACGCAGTATTTT	CASSTSGHTDTQYF
TRBV6-1	TRBJ1-4	.	.	15	TGTGCCAGCAGTGAAGCACGGGGGGGGGTGGAAAAACTGTTTTTT	CASSEARGGVEKLFF
TRBV5-6	TRBJ2-5	.	TRBD2	18	TGTGCCAGCAGCTTGAGACTAGCGGGAGTAAGGTTTGGAGAGACCCAGTACTTC	CASSLRLAGVRFGETQYF
TRBV19	TRBJ2-3	.	TRBD1	16	TGTGCCAGTAGTATAGCAGGGACAGGGAGAGCACATACGCAGTATTTT	CASSIAGTGRAHTQYF
TRBV19	TRBJ2-2	once	TRBD2	15	TGTGCCAGTAGAACTAGCGGGCCCAACACCGGGGAGCTGTTTTTT	CASRTSGPNTGELFF
TRBV9	TRBJ1-4	.	.	15	TGTGCCAGCAGCGTAGGGGGACAAGGAGGTGAAAAACTGTTTTTT	CASSVGGQGGEKLFF
TRBV29-1	TRBJ2-6	.	.	17	TGCAGCGTTGTATTGTCACTAGCATACAAACGGGCCAACGTCCTGACTTTC	CSVVLSLAYKRANVLTF
TRBV11-3	TRBJ2-7	.	.	16	TGTGCCAGCAGTTCACCCCCCGGGACTGGGGACTACGAGCAGTACTTC	CASSSPPGTGDYEQYF
TRBV6-1	TRBJ1-5	.	TRBD1	19	TGTGCCAGCAGTGAAGATCACCCGGGACAGGGGAATAGCAATCAGCCCCAGCATTTT	CASSEDHPGQGNSNQPQHF
TRBV6-1	TRBJ2-1	.	.	12	TGTGCCAGCAAGACGGGCTACAATGAGCAGTTCTTC	CASKTGYNEQFF
TRBV28	TRBJ2-7	.	.	13	TGTGCCAGTCATTCCGGGGGCTCCTACGAGCAGTACTTC	CASHSGGSYEQYF
TRBV7-6	TRBJ2-3	.	TRBD1	15	TGTGCCAGCAGCCTAACAGGGGTCAGCACAGATACGCAGTATTTT	CASSLTGVSTDTQYF
TRBV10-3	TRBJ1-5	few	.	13	TGTGCCATCAGTGAGTCCGGGGAACAGCCCCAGCATTTT	CAISESGEQPQHF
TRBV6-5	TRBJ1-4	.	.	12	TGTGCCAGTAAGACGGGTAATGAAAAACTGTTTTTT	CASKTGNEKLFF
TRBV2	TRBJ1-2	medium-sized	TRBD1	13	TGTGCCAACACGGACAGGAGTTACTATGGCTACACCTTC	CANTDRSYYGYTF
TRBV25-1	TRBJ1-2	.	.	15	TGTGCCAGCAGTGAATTGCGGGGGGTAGACTATGGCTACACCTTC	CASSELRGVDYGYTF
TRBV9	TRBJ2-4	.	.	17	TGTGCCAGGAATTATTTTGGTCACAGGGCAGCCAAAAACATTCAGTACTTC	CARNYFGHRAAKNIQYF
TRBV6-4	TRBJ2-2	.	.	13	TGTGCCAGCAGTGACTCGAGCACCGGGGAGCTGTTTTTT	CASSDSSTGELFF
TRBV6-5	TRBJ1-4	.	.	15	TGTGCCAGCAGTACCCGGGGGAGGACTAATGAAAAACTGTTTTTT	CASSTRGRTNEKLFF
TRBV4-3	TRBJ2-1	few	TRBD2	17	TGCGCCAGCAGCCAAGATTTGCCAGCCACGGGGGGGAATGAGCAGTTCTTC	CASSQDLPATGGNEQFF
TRBV28	TRBJ2-1	.	TRBD2	14	TGTGCCAGCAGTTTAGCGGGAGTCTGGCATGAGCAGTTCTTC	CASSLAGVWHEQFF